These 30 T cell receptor beta chains originate from one sample sequenced in a study of blood T cell repertoires in COVID-19. TCRdb's copy holds only in-frame clones and misses some; the assay was immunoSEQ multiplex PCR. Among about 190,000 clones listed, roughly 87% were seen once. The source material was peripheral blood. These receptors were taken from a man aged 55-75 years with active or convalescent COVID-19.

V gene TRBV30 combines with J gene TRBJ1-2, with unresolved D. CDR1 and CDR2 (germline): GTSNPN, SVGIG (reference sequence). The CDR3 is 11 residues long. The V gene lost 2 bases and the J gene lost 8 bases, with 9 bases spanning the gap. The DNA of the CDR3 is TGTGCCTGGAGTTGGGAGAGCGGCTACACCTTC. It translates to CAWSWESGYTF.

The chain recombines TRBV5-5 with TRBJ1-2; 7 bases map to TRBD1. The germline V gene has CDR1 SGHKS and CDR2 YYEKEE (reference sequence). There are 14 residues in the CDR3. Trimming at V came to 4 bases and at J to 0 bases, leaving 3 bases not matched to a gene. The CDR3 protein is CASSLGTANYGYTF. For the CDR3, the DNA is TGTGCCAGCAGCCTCGGGACAGCTAACTATGGCTACACCTTC.

CDR3 sequence reads: CASSSWTAGINQPQHF. The CDR3 DNA is TGTGCCAGCAGCTCCTGGACAGCAGGAATCAATCAGCCCCAGCATTTT. This chain uses TRBV7-9 with TRBJ1-5, with a possible D match to TRBD1 (6 bases). The germline gives CDR1 SEHNR, CDR2 FQNEAQ (reference sequence). The CDR3 is 16 amino acids. The V end lost 4 bases, the J end lost 3 bases, and 16 bases lay between the germline ends.

The chain combines TRBV2 with TRBJ2-1; TRBD2 aligns across 13 bases. Looked up from germline, CDR1 is SNHLY and CDR2 is FYNNEI. Trimming at V came to 6 bases and at J to 7 bases, leaving 9 bases not matched to a gene. The CDR3 runs to 16 residues. CDR3: CASRRLAGGSFNEQFF. CDR3 nucleotide sequence: TGTGCCAGCAGGAGACTAGCGGGGGGTTCGTTTAATGAGCAGTTCTTC.

The chain is built from TRBV7-9 and TRBJ1-1; D gene unclear. The germline V gene has CDR1 SEHNR and CDR2 FQNEAQ (reference sequence). The CDR3 has 13 amino acids. Trimming stripped 2 bases from V and 5 bases from J, with 9 bases between. Written as DNA, the CDR3 is TGTGCCAGCAGCTTAATCGGGGAAACTGAAGCTTTCTTT. As protein: CASSLIGETEAFF.

This chain connects TRBV2 to TRBJ2-4; TRBD1 agrees at 8 bases. The germline V gene encodes CDR1 SNHLY and CDR2 FYNNEI. V shed 6 bases and J 1 base; nucleotides not matched to a gene: 11. The CDR3 extends over 17 amino acids. The CDR3 nucleotides read TGTGCCAGCAGCCTTGCTGGACAGGGTAACGCCAAAAACATTCAGTACTTC. This sequence encodes CASSLAGQGNAKNIQYF. The entire variable domain, with the rest obtained from reference TRBV2 and TRBJ2-4, is as follows: EPEVTQTPSHQVTQMGQEVILRCVPISNHLYFYWYRQILGQKVEFLVSFYNNEISEKSEIFDDQFSVERPDGSNFTLKIRSTKLEDSAMYFCASSLAGQGNAKNIQYFGAGTRLSVL.

The chain recombines TRBV5-6 with TRBJ2-3; TRBD2 aligns across 9 bases. CDR3 length: 14 amino acids. The V gene end was trimmed by 4 bases and the J gene end by 1 base; junction bases not matched to a gene: 1. CDR1 SGHDT and CDR2 YYEEEE come from the germline V gene. The CDR3 bases are TGTGCCAGCAGCCGCGGGGGGGGCACAGATACGCAGTATTTT. Translated, it gives CASSRGGGTDTQYF.

Remarks on this clone: Other DNA sequences in this specimen translate into the identical CDR3. The chain employs TRBV12-3 or TRBV12-4 and TRBJ2-5; D is ambiguous. V was shortened by 5 bases and J by 1 base, with 2 bases between the two germline ends. This CDR3 is 11 amino acids long. In DNA form, the CDR3 reads TGTGCCAGCAGTCTCCAAGAGACCCAGTACTTC. It encodes CASSLQETQYF.

V usage is TRBV18 and J usage is TRBJ1-2; D is ambiguous. The CDR3 spans 12 residues. Between the trimmed V and J ends, which lost 2 bases and 8 bases, there was a span of 9 bases. The germline CDR1 and CDR2 sequences are KGHSH and LQKENI. The CDR3 spells CASSPAEEGYTF. The DNA for the CDR3 is TGTGCCAGCTCACCAGCCGAGGAGGGCTACACCTTC. Combining the CDR3 with reference TRBV18 and TRBJ1-2 gives the whole variable domain NAGVMQNPRHLVRRRGQEARLRCSPMKGHSHVYWYRQLPEEGLKFMVYLQKENIIDESGMPKERFSAEFPKEGPSILRIQQVVRGDSAAYFCASSPAEEGYTFGSGTRLTVV.

V usage is TRBV19 and J usage is TRBJ2-1, with D perhaps TRBD2 (5 bases). Germline-derived CDR1 and CDR2 are LNHDA and SQIVND (reference sequence). The CDR3 is 16 residues long. V was clipped by 0 bases and J by 7 bases, with 16 bases between them. The CDR3 bases are TGTGCCAGTAGTATAGATCTGACTATCGGAGTAAATGAGCAGTTCTTC. Translating gives CASSIDLTIGVNEQFF.

V gene TRBV6-5 combines with J gene TRBJ2-7; D unclear. Germline V CDR1 and CDR2: MNHEY, SVGAGI. V lost 6 bases to trimming and J lost 0 bases, with 3 bases between them. This CDR3 region has 11 residues. The chain's CDR3 is CASRHSYEQYF. DNA for the CDR3: TGTGCCAGCAGACACTCCTACGAGCAGTACTTC.

This clone occurred a few times. The chain couples TRBV2 to TRBJ1-1, with TRBD1 as a possible D gene (5 bases). Germline CDR1 SNHLY, CDR2 FYNNEI. The CDR3 is 12 amino acids. Trimming took off 9 bases at V and 6 bases at J, with 14 bases between the two ends. CDR3 coding DNA: TGTGCCAGTCCCAGGGAGGGTTCTGAAGCTTTCTTT. It yields the protein CASPREGSEAFF.

This chain connects TRBV11-2 to TRBJ1-6; D unclear. Germline loops: CDR1 SGHAT, CDR2 FQNNGV. The CDR3 covers 15 residues. V lost 5 bases and J lost 5, with 13 bases in between. DNA for the CDR3: TGTGCCAGCAGCCAAAGGACGGGGAATAATTCACCCCTCCACTTT. This codes for CASSQRTGNNSPLHF.

The chain recombines TRBV10-1 with TRBJ1-1; D not certain. The CDR3 is 12 residues long. Trimming pared 11 bases from V and 0 bases from J, leaving 10 bases between. The V gene's germline CDR1 is WNHNN and CDR2 SYGVQD (reference sequence). CDR3 coding DNA: TGCGCCGGGGAGGACCTGAACACTGAAGCTTTCTTT. Amino acid sequence: CAGEDLNTEAFF.

The V call is TRBV25-1, the J call TRBJ2-3, with D maybe TRBD1 (6 bases). V dropped 6 bases and J dropped 0 bases, with 10 bases sitting between them. The length of the CDR3 is 14 residues. The germline CDR1 and CDR2 sequences are MGHDK and SYGVNS. The CDR3 region is CASSVGQSTDTQYF. The CDR3, as DNA: TGTGCCAGCAGCGTCGGACAGAGCACAGATACGCAGTATTTT. Variable domain in full (rest from reference TRBV25-1 and TRBJ2-3): EADIYQTPRYLVIGTGKKITLECSQTMGHDKMYWYQQDPGMELHLIHYSYGVNSTEKGDLSSESTVSRIRTEHFPLTLESARPSHTSQYLCASSVGQSTDTQYFGPGTRLTVL.

The V gene is TRBV6-5, the J gene TRBJ2-7; D perhaps matches TRBD1 (6 bases). The V and J ends lost 6 bases and 2 bases respectively, with 14 bases between them. The CDR3 is 14 residues long. CDR1 MNHEY and CDR2 SVGAGI come from the germline V gene. The CDR3 is CASRVVQGPYEQYF. CDR3 bases: TGTGCCAGCAGAGTTGTACAGGGTCCCTACGAGCAGTACTTC.

This chain uses TRBV18 with TRBJ2-2; 12 bases match TRBD1. Germline CDR1 is KGHSH and CDR2 is LQKENI. The CDR3 sequence is 17 residues long. V lost 6 bases and J lost 4; bases outside the gene matches: 9. CDR3 region: CASSPGQGAKGTGELFF. CDR3 sequence (DNA): TGTGCCAGCTCGCCGGGACAGGGGGCGAAAGGCACCGGGGAGCTGTTTTTT.

This clone is a singleton in its sample. The chain links TRBV5-1 to TRBJ2-5; weak D call: TRBD1 (6 bases). CDR3 length: 13 amino acids. Trimming took off 4 bases at V and 5 bases at J, with 12 bases between the two ends. The germline gives CDR1 SGHRS, CDR2 YFSETQ. For the CDR3, the DNA is TGCGCCAGCAGCACCGGGACATCCGAGACCCAGTACTTC. Translated, it gives CASSTGTSETQYF.

V and J are TRBV13 and TRBJ1-2; 10 bases map to TRBD1. The V gene end was trimmed by 5 bases and the J gene end by 5 bases; junction bases not matched to a gene: 17. Germline lookup yields CDR1 PRHDT and CDR2 FYEKMQ (reference sequence). There are 18 residues in the CDR3. The CDR3 loop reads CASSALGDRGASGYGYTF. The CDR3 DNA reads TGTGCCAGCAGCGCTTTGGGGGACAGGGGCGCCTCGGGGTATGGCTACACCTTC.

The chain recombines TRBV19 with TRBJ2-6, with D uncertain. With 6 bases removed from V and 0 bases from J, the gap between germline ends came to 6 bases. Germline CDR1 reads LNHDA; CDR2 reads SQIVND (reference sequence). The CDR3 extends over 14 amino acids. The CDR3 DNA reads as TGTGCCAGTAGAAGTAGCTCTGGGGCCAACGTCCTGACTTTC. Translating gives CASRSSSGANVLTF.

V gene TRBV3-1 (or the pseudogene TRBV3-2) combines with J gene TRBJ1-6; D not resolved. CDR3 length: 13 residues. Germline assignment: CDR1 LGHDT and CDR2 YNNKEL (reference sequence). Trimming removed 1 base from V and 8 bases from J, with 6 bases in between. The CDR3 here is CASSQASDSPLHF. In DNA form, the CDR3 reads TGTGCCAGCAGCCAAGCATCGGATTCACCCCTCCACTTT.

J is TRBJ1-4 and V is TRBV9; 7 positions match TRBD1. Germline loops: CDR1 SGDLS, CDR2 YYNGEE. This CDR3 has 17 amino acids. Trimming removed 4 bases from V and 5 bases from J; junction bases left unmatched: 14. CDR3 loop: CASSPRTGRGENEKLFF. CDR3 in DNA: TGTGCCAGCAGCCCCAGGACAGGCAGGGGGGAGAATGAAAAACTGTTTTTT.

The chain is built from TRBV7-2 and TRBJ2-7; no reliable D call. The CDR3 contains 16 residues. V gave up 1 base and J gave up 0 bases, with 13 bases separating them. Per the germline V gene, CDR1 is SGHTA and CDR2 is FQGNSA. For the CDR3, the DNA is TGTGCCAGCAGCTTAGGGTTTAGTTTAAGCTCCTACGAGCAGTACTTC. This translates into CASSLGFSLSSYEQYF.

The chain joins TRBV11-2 to TRBJ2-7, with TRBD2 matching over 8 bases. The J segment lost 0 bases and the V segment lost 1 base, leaving 8 bases of the junction unmatched. In germline, CDR1 is SGHAT, CDR2 FQNNGV. CDR3 length: 17 amino acids. This CDR3 is CASSLVVLAGYSYEQYF. DNA for the CDR3: TGTGCCAGCAGCTTAGTAGTGCTAGCGGGCTACTCCTACGAGCAGTACTTC.

This chain links TRBV27 with TRBJ1-1; unclear D gene. This CDR3 has 16 amino acids. The V end lost 5 bases, the J end lost 2 bases, and 18 bases lay between the germline ends. Germline V gene sequence: CDR1 MNHEY, CDR2 SMNVEV (reference sequence). The DNA of the CDR3 is TGTGCCAGCAGTACACTGAGCGGGGATATTAACACTGAAGCTTTCTTT. It is translated as CASSTLSGDINTEAFF.

The chain couples TRBV19 to TRBJ1-4; no clear D gene. Germline assignment: CDR1 LNHDA and CDR2 SQIVND (reference sequence). The CDR3 has 15 amino acids. V lost 5 bases and J 0 bases, leaving 10 bases between the germline ends. Here the CDR3 reads CASSRSRSTNEKLFF. CDR3 nucleotide sequence: TGTGCCAGTAGTCGTTCCAGGTCAACTAATGAAAAACTGTTTTTT. The variable domain in full, with the rest retrieved from reference TRBV19 and TRBJ1-4, is DGGITQSPKYLFRKEGQNVTLSCEQNLNHDAMYWYRQDPGQGLRLIYYSQIVNDFQKGDIAEGYSVSREKKESFPLTVTSAQKNPTAFYLCASSRSRSTNEKLFFGSGTQLSVL.

CDR3 protein: CASSLGLADTGELFF. DNA for the CDR3: TGTGCCAGCAGCTTGGGACTAGCCGATACCGGGGAGCTGTTTTTT. The rearrangement joins TRBV3-1 (or the pseudogene TRBV3-2) to TRBJ2-2, with 9 positions matching TRBD2. The CDR3 is 15 amino acids. Germline V gene data show CDR1 as LGHDT and CDR2 as YNNKEL (reference sequence). J was trimmed by 5 bases and V by 5 bases; bases with no gene match: 6.

The chain links TRBV20-1 to TRBJ1-1; 7 bases fit TRBD1. The CDR3 totals 14 residues. Germline V CDR1 and CDR2: DFQATT, SNEGSKA (reference sequence). Trimming at V came to 3 bases and at J to 3 bases, leaving 7 bases not matched to a gene. CDR3 in DNA: TGCAGTGCTAGTTGGCAGGGGGGAGACACTGAAGCTTTCTTT. This encodes CSASWQGGDTEAFF.

The rearrangement links TRBV2 to TRBJ2-7, with 7 nucleotides matching TRBD1. The V and J ends lost 4 bases and 2 bases, in that order; junction bases with no gene match: 5. The CDR3 is 14 residues long. CDR1 is SNHLY and CDR2 is FYNNEI in the germline V gene. CDR3 loop: CASSGAGGTYEQYF. Here the CDR3 DNA reads TGTGCCAGCAGTGGGGCAGGGGGTACCTACGAGCAGTACTTC.

On this clone: The sample contains more than one DNA sequence encoding this CDR3. The chain links TRBV5-1 to TRBJ2-3, with unresolved D. V was trimmed by 5 bases and J by 0 bases, leaving 4 bases between them. The CDR3 is 12 residues long. Per germline, CDR1 SGHRS and CDR2 YFSETQ. CDR3 amino acids: CASRYSTDTQYF. DNA of the CDR3: TGCGCCAGCAGGTATAGCACAGATACGCAGTATTTT.